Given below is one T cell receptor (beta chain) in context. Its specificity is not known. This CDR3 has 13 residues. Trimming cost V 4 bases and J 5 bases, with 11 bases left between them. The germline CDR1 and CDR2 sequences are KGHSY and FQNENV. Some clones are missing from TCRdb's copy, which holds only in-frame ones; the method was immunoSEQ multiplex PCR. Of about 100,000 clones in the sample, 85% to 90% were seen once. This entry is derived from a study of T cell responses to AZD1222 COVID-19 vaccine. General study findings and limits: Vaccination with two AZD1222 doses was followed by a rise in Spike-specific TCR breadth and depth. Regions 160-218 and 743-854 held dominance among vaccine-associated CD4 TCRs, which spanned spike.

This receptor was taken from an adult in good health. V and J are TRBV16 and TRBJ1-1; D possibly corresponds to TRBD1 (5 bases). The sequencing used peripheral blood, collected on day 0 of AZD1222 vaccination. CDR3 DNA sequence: TGTGCCAGCAGCCCGTCGCGGGGGACTGAAGCTTTCTTT. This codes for CASSPSRGTEAFF.